Listed below are T cell receptor beta chains from one sample, sequenced in a study of T cell responses to AZD1222 COVID-19 vaccine. Measured with immunoSEQ multiplex PCR; TCRdb has only the in-frame clones, and not every one. The data show over 95,000 clones, around nine tenths seen once. Sequenced material: peripheral blood, taken 28 days after the second AZD1222 dose. These receptors all come from an adult who received the AZD1222 COVID-19 vaccine. Both conserved end residues are part of each CDR3. D genes are given only for firm matches. Expanded clones get a size class; other rows say once, few or many, or leave the size out.

abundance,v_gene,j_gene,d_gene,CDR3nt,CDR3aa
-,TRBV5-6,TRBJ1-1,-,TGTGCCAGCGGCGGTGGGGGGAACACTGAAGCTTTCTTT,CASGGGGNTEAFF
-,TRBV5-6,TRBJ2-7,-,TGTGCCAGCAGCTTCCCCTGGGCGGGCTACGAGCAGTACTTC,CASSFPWAGYEQYF
once,TRBV7-9,TRBJ1-2,-,TGTGCCAGCAGCCCCCGGGGGGGCAGGGGCAACTATGGCTACACCTTC,CASSPRGGRGNYGYTF
-,TRBV20-1,TRBJ2-7,TRBD2,TGCAGTGCTAGTAGTCTAGCGGGAGGCGAAAGCTACGAGCAGTACTTC,CSASSLAGGESYEQYF
once,TRBV5-1,TRBJ2-1,-,TGCGCCAGCAGCCCCACGTACTTCAGCGGAATTCCTCCCAATGAGCAGTTCTTC,CASSPTYFSGIPPNEQFF
-,TRBV5-1,TRBJ2-7,-,TGCGCCAGCAGTTTAACCCCCCTAGCGCTTACCTACGAGCAGTACTTC,CASSLTPLALTYEQYF
-,TRBV5-4,TRBJ2-2,TRBD2,TGTGCCAGCAGCGCGGGACCGGGACTAGCGGGAGGTACCGGGGAGCTGTTTTTT,CASSAGPGLAGGTGELFF
-,TRBV19,TRBJ1-2,-,TGTGCCAGTAGTATCACTGGCAACTATGGCTACACCTTC,CASSITGNYGYTF
-,TRBV29-1,TRBJ1-1,-,TGCAGCGTTGAATACACTGAAGCTTTCTTT,CSVEYTEAFF
-,TRBV28,TRBJ1-6,TRBD1,TGTGCCAGCAGTTTACCGGACAGGGAAAGGTCACCCCTCCACTTT,CASSLPDRERSPLHF
-,TRBV5-1,TRBJ2-3,-,TGCGCCAGCAGCTTGGCCGGGAGCGGACACACAGATACGCAGTATTTT,CASSLAGSGHTDTQYF
-,TRBV6-5,TRBJ2-2,-,TGTGCCAGCACCAGGGACGGGGCGCTTACCGGGGAGCTGTTTTTT,CASTRDGALTGELFF
-,TRBV18,TRBJ1-4,-,TGTGCCAGCTCCCCGGGACGGATGGGTGAAAAACTGTTTTTT,CASSPGRMGEKLFF
-,TRBV10-3,TRBJ2-2,-,TGTGCCACCACCGGACTAGGGGGCACCGGGGAGCTGTTTTTT,CATTGLGGTGELFF
-,TRBV15,TRBJ2-1,-,TGTGCCACCAGCAGAGGAGGCGGGATCTACAATGAGCAGTTCTTC,CATSRGGGIYNEQFF
-,TRBV29-1,TRBJ2-7,-,TGCAGCGCCCGGGGGACTTCCCCCTACGAGCAGTACTTC,CSARGTSPYEQYF
-,TRBV20-1,TRBJ2-1,-,TGCAGTGCGAACCGAGGGGTTGAGCAGTTCTTC,CSANRGVEQFF
-,TRBV30,TRBJ1-1,TRBD1,TGTGCCTGGAGTACCTCGGGACAGGGGGGCACTGAAGCTTTCTTT,CAWSTSGQGGTEAFF
-,TRBV7-8,TRBJ1-5,TRBD1,TGTGCCAGCAGCGCGAGCCTGGGACAGAACAATCAGCCCCAGCATTTT,CASSASLGQNNQPQHF
-,TRBV5-1,TRBJ1-1,TRBD1,TGCGCCAGCGCCATGGGACAGCCGGGAACTGAAGCTTTCTTT,CASAMGQPGTEAFF
-,TRBV11-2,TRBJ2-5,-,TGTGCCAGCAGCTTTTGGGGGCTGGAGACCCAGTACTTC,CASSFWGLETQYF
-,TRBV7-9,TRBJ2-3,-,TGTGCCAGCAGCTACCGGGACCCGACCACAGATACGCAGTATTTT,CASSYRDPTTDTQYF
-,TRBV6-4,TRBJ1-2,-,TGTGCCAGCAGTGACGACAGGCCGACATCAGCTGGCTACACCTTC,CASSDDRPTSAGYTF
-,TRBV6-4,TRBJ2-7,TRBD2,TGTGCCAACAAAGAGACTAGCGGGAGCTACGAGCAGTACTTC,CANKETSGSYEQYF
-,TRBV10-3,TRBJ2-3,-,TGTGCCATCAGTCCCCGGGGCACTAGCACAGATACGCAGTATTTT,CAISPRGTSTDTQYF
-,TRBV28,TRBJ1-5,-,TGTGCCAGCAATCCCTCGGAGAGACATAGCAATCAGCCCCAGCATTTT,CASNPSERHSNQPQHF